Each of the 13 T cell receptor beta chains below was sequenced from the same sample in a study of radiation and T cells in renal cell carcinoma. Time point noted: blood 2 weeks post-SBRT. The sample's treatment: 15 Gy SBRT to primary tumor, nephrectomy 4 weeks later. This table comes from immunoSEQ multiplex PCR, and its TCRdb copy is limited to in-frame clones, with some not included. The sample carries about 130,000 clones, approximately 90% recorded once. This material consisted of blood, taken from a patient whose treatment included radiotherapy and nephrectomy. These receptors were collected from a woman aged 70-85 years with renal cell carcinoma.

The rearrangement links TRBV28 to TRBJ2-7; 12 bases match TRBD1. The J segment lost 7 bases and the V segment lost 5 bases, leaving 9 bases of the junction unmatched. The V gene's germline CDR1 is MDHEN and CDR2 SYDVKM. This CDR3 has 15 amino acids. The CDR3 sequence: CASSDRDRGLEEQYF. DNA of the CDR3: TGTGCCAGCAGTGACCGGGACAGGGGGCTTGAAGAGCAGTACTTC. The full variable domain, its missing parts supplied by reference TRBV28 and TRBJ2-7, is DVKVTQSSRYLVKRTGEKVFLECVQDMDHENMFWYRQDPGLGLRLIYFSYDVKMKEKGDIPEGYSVSREKKERFSLILESASTNQTSMYLCASSDRDRGLEEQYFGPGTRLTVT.

The rearrangement links TRBV19 to TRBJ1-1; no reliable D call. Trimming left V 1 base short and J 1 base short, with 10 bases between. The length of the CDR3 is 15 residues. Germline-derived CDR1 and CDR2 are LNHDA and SQIVND (reference sequence). The CDR3 region is CASSIAGLANTEAFF. The CDR3 DNA follows: TGTGCCAGTAGTATAGCAGGCCTGGCGAACACTGAAGCTTTCTTT. The whole variable domain, filled in from reference TRBV19 and TRBJ1-1, reads DGGITQSPKYLFRKEGQNVTLSCEQNLNHDAMYWYRQDPGQGLRLIYYSQIVNDFQKGDIAEGYSVSREKKESFPLTVTSAQKNPTAFYLCASSIAGLANTEAFFGQGTRLTVV.

The genes are TRBV14 and TRBJ1-6, with D unclear. The germline V gene has CDR1 SGHDN and CDR2 FVKESK. This CDR3 spans 15 amino acids. V was cut by 1 base and J by 7 bases, with 11 bases left in between. CDR3 protein: CASSQVRSSNSPLHF. The DNA for the CDR3 is TGTGCCAGCAGCCAAGTCCGTTCATCAAATTCACCCCTCCACTTT.

V gene TRBV5-1 combines with J gene TRBJ2-7; D is undetermined. Germline lookup yields CDR1 SGHRS and CDR2 YFSETQ. V was shortened by 1 base and J by 1 base, with 9 bases between the two germline ends. CDR3 size: 14 residues. The DNA for the CDR3 is TGCGCCAGCAGCTTGAACATAGGATCCTACGAGCAGTACTTC. Its translation: CASSLNIGSYEQYF.

V gene TRBV7-2 combines with J gene TRBJ1-1; D uncertain. The CDR3 is 14 residues long. With 5 bases removed from V and 0 bases from J, the gap between germline ends came to 10 bases. Germline loops: CDR1 SGHTA, CDR2 FQGNSA. The CDR3 is CASSRARMNTEAFF. The CDR3, as DNA: TGTGCCAGCAGCCGTGCGAGGATGAACACTGAAGCTTTCTTT.

This sequence joins TRBV4-1 and TRBJ2-2; 7 nucleotides align to TRBD1. The CDR3 extends over 15 amino acids. Germline-derived CDR1 and CDR2 are MGHRA and YSYEKL. The ends lost 4 bases at V and 1 base at J; junction bases unmatched: 3. The CDR3 DNA reads TGCGCCAGCAGCCTCGGACAGGTGAACACCGGGGAGCTGTTTTTT. This translates into CASSLGQVNTGELFF.

J is TRBJ2-1 and V is TRBV29-1; 9 positions agree with TRBD1. The CDR3 sequence is 13 residues long. The germline gives CDR1 SQVTM, CDR2 ANQGSEA. The J segment lost 4 bases and the V segment lost 7 bases, leaving 5 bases of the junction unmatched. CDR3 DNA sequence: TGCAGCGCTTCGGGACAGGGTTACAATGAGCAGTTCTTC. It is translated as CSASGQGYNEQFF.

V and J are TRBV19 and TRBJ2-3; TRBD2 matches at 8 bases. The CDR3 spans 15 residues. The J segment lost 3 bases and the V segment lost 4 bases, leaving 6 bases of the junction unmatched. Germline values: CDR1 LNHDA, CDR2 SQIVND (reference sequence). The CDR3 region has the DNA TGTGCCAGTAGTACCTTAGCGGGGATAACAGATACGCAGTATTTT. Protein: CASSTLAGITDTQYF.

The V and J genes are TRBV5-1 and TRBJ2-3, with 7 bases aligning to TRBD2. The V segment lost 0 bases and the J segment 4 bases; nucleotides outside the gene matches: 8. This CDR3 spans 16 amino acids. CDR1 is SGHRS and CDR2 is YFSETQ in the germline V gene. The CDR3 here is CASSLEGSGLSDTQYF. The CDR3 bases are TGCGCCAGCAGCTTGGAGGGTAGCGGGTTATCAGATACGCAGTATTTT.

The CDR3 region is CASSQSWGVGTGELFF. The CDR3 bases are TGTGCCAGCAGCCAAAGTTGGGGGGTCGGAACCGGGGAGCTGTTTTTT. The V call is TRBV27, the J call TRBJ2-2; perhaps TRBD2 as D (6 bases). The germline V gene has CDR1 MNHEY and CDR2 SMNVEV (reference sequence). CDR3 length: 16 amino acids. V was shortened by 6 bases and J by 5 bases, with 19 bases between the two germline ends.

J is TRBJ2-3 and V is TRBV4-3; D unclear. V lost 4 bases and J lost 3, with 14 bases in between. Germline-derived CDR1 and CDR2 are LGHNA and YSLEER. CDR3 size: 15 residues. CDR3 nucleotides: TGCGCCAGCAGCCCATTAAAATCCATGACAGATACGCAGTATTTT. This codes for CASSPLKSMTDTQYF.

The J gene is TRBJ2-7, the V gene TRBV30; D is undetermined. V lost 4 bases, J lost 2 bases, and 9 bases lay in between. This CDR3 has 12 amino acids. CDR1 is GTSNPN, CDR2 SVGIG, per germline (reference sequence). CDR3 loop: CAWIDGPYEQYF. The CDR3 region has the DNA TGTGCCTGGATAGACGGCCCCTACGAGCAGTACTTC.

The V and J genes are TRBV28 and TRBJ2-7; 11 positions agree with TRBD1. The CDR3 extends over 15 amino acids. Germline assignment: CDR1 MDHEN and CDR2 SYDVKM. Trimming at V came to 7 bases and at J to 3 bases, leaving 8 bases not matched to a gene. In DNA form, the CDR3 reads TGTGCCAGCAACCTTCTGGGGACAGGGGGCTACGAGCAGTACTTC. Translating gives CASNLLGTGGYEQYF.